This T cell receptor (beta chain) was sequenced in a study of OX40 agonist ivuxolimab in advanced cancers. This clone was seen once. Germline V gene lookup returns CDR1 LNHDA and CDR2 SQIVND (reference sequence). The trim removed 5 bases at V and 0 bases at J, leaving 4 bases unmatched. This CDR3 is 15 amino acids long. The data were produced by immunoSEQ multiplex PCR, yet TCRdb's version contains in-frame clones alone and is incomplete. The table records 65,000 to 75,000 clones, more than 75% of them present only once. The chain recombines TRBV19 with TRBJ2-1; TRBD2 aligns across 7 bases. The TCR was taken from an adult with an advanced solid tumor such as melanoma, head and neck, liver or kidney cancer. Sequenced material: CD4+ or CD8+ T cells sorted from blood, taken in a trial of the OX40 agonist ivuxolimab. CDR3 loop: CASSRGGISYNEQFF. As DNA, the CDR3 is TGTGCCAGTAGTCGCGGGGGTATCTCCTACAATGAGCAGTTCTTC. Together with reference TRBV19 and TRBJ2-1, the CDR3 gives the full variable domain: DGGITQSPKYLFRKEGQNVTLSCEQNLNHDAMYWYRQDPGQGLRLIYYSQIVNDFQKGDIAEGYSVSREKKESFPLTVTSAQKNPTAFYLCASSRGGISYNEQFFGPGTRLTVL.